The clone carrying this T cell receptor (beta chain) was seen only a few times. No antigen is known for it. The time point: baseline pretreatment blood. Treatment noted: 15 Gy SBRT to primary tumor, nephrectomy 4 weeks later. Blood was sampled at baseline, 2 weeks and 4 weeks after SBRT. This renal cell carcinoma was of the clear cell type. The entry originates in a study of radiation and T cells in renal cell carcinoma. The table came from immunoSEQ multiplex PCR; TCRdb's copy has only in-frame clones and leaves some out. The sample records tens of thousands of clones, 65% to 80% being singletons. Study conclusions and caveats: In blood, top tumor clones expanded by 2 weeks, shrinking by 4.

This clonotype was sampled from a man in his 60s with renal cell carcinoma. Sample: blood, taken from a patient whose treatment included radiotherapy and nephrectomy.

The CDR3 DNA reads TGTGCCAGCAGTGAGGGACAGGGAGTCGGCAATGAGCAGTTCTTC. This encodes CASSEGQGVGNEQFF. The V and J genes are TRBV2 and TRBJ2-1, with 9 positions matching TRBD1. This CDR3 has 15 residues. The V and J ends lost 3 bases and 6 bases, in that order; junction bases with no gene match: 6. CDR1 is SNHLY and CDR2 is FYNNEI in the germline V gene.